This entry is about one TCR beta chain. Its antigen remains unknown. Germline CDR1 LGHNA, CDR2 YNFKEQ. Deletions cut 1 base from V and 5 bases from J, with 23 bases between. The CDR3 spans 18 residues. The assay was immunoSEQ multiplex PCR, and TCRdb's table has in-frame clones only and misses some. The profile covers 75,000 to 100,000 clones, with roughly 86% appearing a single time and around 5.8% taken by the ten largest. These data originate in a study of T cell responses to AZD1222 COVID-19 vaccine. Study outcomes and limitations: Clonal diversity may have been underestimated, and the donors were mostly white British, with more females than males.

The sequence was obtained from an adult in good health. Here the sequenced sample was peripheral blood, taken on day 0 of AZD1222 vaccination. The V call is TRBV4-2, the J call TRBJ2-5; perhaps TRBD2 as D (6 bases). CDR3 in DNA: TGTGCCAGCAGCCAAGGGGGTGGAGGGTTCAGGGTTGGGGAGACCCAGTACTTC. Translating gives CASSQGGGGFRVGETQYF.